Presented here are 28 T cell receptor beta chains from one specimen sequenced in a study of CD8 T cells in Susac syndrome. With random hexamers, reverse transcription was performed on about 0.45 to 1 ug of RNA. Using its own MiXCR run on the immunoSEQ multiplex PCR reads, TCRdb lists one record per CDR3 protein. The sample holds roughly 180,000 distinct CDR3 sequences, approximately 94% seen once. Sequencing was done on a sample of CD4+ T cells from PBMCs. These receptors originate from a human donor in good health.

In regard to this clonotype: The germline gene is not matched at one end of the junction; a read error may be the cause. V and J are TRBV7-7 and TRBJ2-7, with TRBD2 matching over 8 bases. CDR3 size: 13 residues. Germline assignment: CDR1 SSHAT and CDR2 FNYEAQ (reference sequence). The CDR3 DNA reads as TGTGCTAGCAGCTCGGGAGGGGGTGACGAGCAGTACTTC. It encodes CASSSGGGDEQYF.

This chain uses TRBV9 with TRBJ2-1; 8 nucleotides line up with TRBD2. The CDR3 spans 15 residues. The germline V gene encodes CDR1 SGDLS and CDR2 YYNGEE. Germline trimming cut 0 bases from V and 4 bases from J; bases unmatched to any gene: 3. The CDR3 sequence is CASSVVGTRYNEQFF. Here the CDR3 DNA reads TGTGCCAGCAGCGTAGTTGGGACTAGGTACAATGAGCAGTTCTTC. Complete variable domain (other parts from reference TRBV9 and TRBJ2-1): DSGVTQTPKHLITATGQRVTLRCSPRSGDLSVYWYQQSLDQGLQFLIQYYNGEERAKGNILERFSAQQFPDLHSELNLSSLELGDSALYFCASSVVGTRYNEQFFGPGTRLTVL.

This clonotype has just one count. The rearrangement uses TRBV7-6 and TRBJ2-3; 7 nucleotides line up with TRBD1. Germline lookup yields CDR1 SGHVS and CDR2 FNYEAQ. The CDR3 consists of 16 residues. The junction had 7 bases not matched to a gene; V was cut back by 1 base and J by 3 bases. The DNA of the CDR3 is TGTGCCAGCAGCTTAGGGCAGGGGGTCCCTACAGATACGCAGTATTTT. It is translated as CASSLGQGVPTDTQYF.

The rearrangement joins TRBV30 to TRBJ2-1; 10 nucleotides agree with TRBD2. J gave up 6 bases and V 0 bases, and 5 bases lay outside the gene matches. Germline CDR1 GTSNPN, CDR2 SVGIG (reference sequence). The CDR3 totals 15 residues. The DNA of the CDR3 is TGTGCCTGGAGTGTACCCCTAGCGGGGGCCAATGAGCAGTTCTTC. It encodes CAWSVPLAGANEQFF.

This clonotype has a single count. The chain joins TRBV2 to TRBJ1-3; perhaps TRBD1 as D (6 bases). Deletions cut 7 bases from V and 11 bases from J, with 21 bases between. This CDR3 region has 14 residues. Germline-derived CDR1 and CDR2 are SNHLY and FYNNEI. CDR3 DNA: TGTGCCAGCACTACCTCGGGGCTGGGGGCGCCCATATATTTT. Translation: CASTTSGLGAPIYF.

The rearrangement links TRBV12-3 or TRBV12-4 to TRBJ2-5; 8 positions agree with TRBD1. The CDR3 consists of 13 residues. V was pared by 6 bases and J by 5 bases, with 5 bases of the junction left unmatched. The CDR3 region has the DNA TGTGCCAGCAGAAGACAGGGGAGGGAGACCCAGTACTTC. Translating gives CASRRQGRETQYF.

For the CDR3, the DNA is TGTGCCAGCAGTCGGGGACAGCCGAACACTGAAGCTTTCTTT. It specifies CASSRGQPNTEAFF. The V call is TRBV6-5, the J call TRBJ1-1, with 7 bases that match TRBD1. Germline CDR1 and CDR2: MNHEY and SVGAGI. Trimming cost V 5 bases and J 1 base; bases outside gene matches: 4. This CDR3 has 14 residues.

The chain is built from TRBV7-2 and TRBJ2-3, with no clear D. CDR3 size: 15 residues. Germline assignment: CDR1 SGHTA and CDR2 FQGNSA. The V gene lost 2 bases and the J gene lost 0 bases, with 9 bases spanning the gap. Here the CDR3 DNA reads TGTGCCAGCAGCTTAATATGGCAGAGCACAGATACGCAGTATTTT. It yields the protein CASSLIWQSTDTQYF. Together with reference TRBV7-2 and TRBJ2-3, the CDR3 gives the full variable domain: GAGVSQSPSNKVTEKGKDVELRCDPISGHTALYWYRQSLGQGLEFLIYFQGNSAPDKSGLPSDRFSAERTGGSVSTLTIQRTQQEDSAVYLCASSLIWQSTDTQYFGPGTRLTVL.

In nucleotides, the CDR3 is TGCAGTGCTAGTAGTGCCGCAGGGACCTACGAGCAGTACTTC. It yields the protein CSASSAAGTYEQYF. The gene calls are TRBV20-1 and TRBJ2-7; possible D gene TRBD1, 5 bases. Germline V lookup: CDR1 DFQATT, CDR2 SNEGSKA (reference sequence). The CDR3 totals 14 residues. V dropped 3 bases and J dropped 2 bases, with 14 bases sitting between them.

The chain joins TRBV7-2 to TRBJ2-7; TRBD2 agrees at 7 bases. Per the germline V gene, CDR1 is SGHTA and CDR2 is FQGNSA. This CDR3 comprises 13 residues. The junction had 4 bases not matched to a gene; V was cut back by 2 bases and J by 6 bases. The CDR3 protein is CASSLPGGVEQYF. The CDR3 coding sequence is TGTGCCAGCAGCTTACCGGGAGGTGTCGAGCAGTACTTC.

J is TRBJ1-2 and V is TRBV7-2, with 7 bases lining up with TRBD1. The CDR3 runs 14 residues. Per the germline V gene, CDR1 is SGHTA and CDR2 is FQGNSA. Trimming at V came to 1 base and at J to 4 bases, leaving 3 bases not matched to a gene. The CDR3 DNA follows: TGTGCCAGCAGCTTAGGACAGGGAGTCTATGGCTACACCTTC. It encodes CASSLGQGVYGYTF.

The rearrangement links TRBV29-1 to TRBJ2-2; 11 bases agree with TRBD2. The CDR3 has 14 amino acids. Trimming at V came to 3 bases and at J to 5 bases, leaving 2 bases not matched to a gene. Germline V gene sequence: CDR1 SQVTM, CDR2 ANQGSEA. The CDR3 sequence is CSVEVAGGTGELFF. Written as DNA, the CDR3 is TGCAGCGTTGAGGTAGCGGGAGGGACCGGGGAGCTGTTTTTT.

The chain combines TRBV11-2 with TRBJ2-5; TRBD2 matches at 14 bases. The J segment lost 6 bases and the V segment lost 5 bases, leaving 8 bases of the junction unmatched. This CDR3 spans 16 amino acids. Germline V gives CDR1 SGHAT, CDR2 FQNNGV. As DNA, the CDR3 is TGTGCCAGCAGCCACTCCGGGACTAGCGGGAGTAAGACCCAGTACTTC. Protein: CASSHSGTSGSKTQYF. Looking up the rest from reference TRBV11-2 and TRBJ2-5 gives the full variable domain: EAGVAQSPRYKIIEKRQSVAFWCNPISGHATLYWYQQILGQGPKLLIQFQNNGVVDDSQLPKDRFSAERLKGVDSTLKIQPAKLEDSAVYLCASSHSGTSGSKTQYFGPGTRLLVL.

V and J are TRBV3-1 and TRBJ2-6, with D unclear. With 1 base removed from V and 1 base from J, the gap between germline ends came to 5 bases. The CDR3 length is 15 residues. The V gene's germline CDR1 is LGHDT and CDR2 YNNKEL (reference sequence). CDR3 loop: CASSQAESGANVLTF. CDR3 in DNA: TGTGCCAGCAGCCAAGCTGAATCTGGGGCCAACGTCCTGACTTTC.

The rearrangement joins TRBV20-1 to TRBJ2-2, with D unclear. Germline loops: CDR1 DFQATT, CDR2 SNEGSKA (reference sequence). The V and J ends lost 5 bases and 7 bases respectively, with 11 bases between them. The length of the CDR3 is 12 residues. CDR3 bases: TGCAGTGCTGACACGCGACACGGGGAGCTGTTTTTT. As protein: CSADTRHGELFF.

The genes are TRBV29-1 and TRBJ2-1, with 13 bases aligning to TRBD2. CDR3 size: 12 residues. Germline CDR1 and CDR2: SQVTM and ANQGSEA. V lost 7 bases to trimming and J lost 10 bases; unmatched junction nucleotides: 4. The CDR3 reads CSGTSGSGEQFF. The CDR3 DNA sequence: TGCAGCGGGACTAGCGGGAGTGGGGAGCAGTTCTTC.

The chain combines TRBV20-1 with TRBJ2-5; D ambiguous. Trimming took 1 base from V and 9 from J, leaving 12 bases between them. This CDR3 has 12 residues. Germline V gene data show CDR1 as DFQATT and CDR2 as SNEGSKA (reference sequence). CDR3 DNA: TGCAGTGCTAGAGCGGAACCCCGGGCCCAGTACTTC. It specifies CSARAEPRAQYF.

The chain uses TRBV30 and TRBJ2-1; TRBD1 matches 7 bases. Germline loops: CDR1 GTSNPN, CDR2 SVGIG (reference sequence). The junction had 3 bases not matched to a gene; V was cut back by 2 bases and J by 8 bases. This CDR3 contains 12 residues. Here the CDR3 DNA reads TGTGCCTGGAGTCGACAGGGTTATGAGCAGTTCTTC. Protein sequence: CAWSRQGYEQFF.

The V gene is TRBV29-1, the J gene TRBJ2-7; TRBD2 aligns across 10 bases. The CDR3 covers 14 residues. Germline V gene sequence: CDR1 SQVTM, CDR2 ANQGSEA. With 4 bases clipped from V and 0 bases from J, the junction kept 3 bases outside the gene matches. CDR3 sequence reads: CSVASGSHSYEQYF. As DNA, the CDR3 is TGCAGCGTTGCTAGCGGGAGCCACTCCTACGAGCAGTACTTC.

The V and J genes are TRBV29-1 and TRBJ2-1, with D perhaps assigned TRBD1 or TRBD2 (5 bases each). V gave up 4 bases and J gave up 4 bases, with 11 bases separating them. This CDR3 spans 13 amino acids. Germline CDR1 is SQVTM and CDR2 is ANQGSEA. The CDR3 DNA follows: TGCAGCGTTGTAACTGGGGGATACAATGAGCAGTTCTTC. Protein: CSVVTGGYNEQFF.

The chain has TRBV20-1 and TRBJ2-2, with D possibly being TRBD1 (6 bases). Germline values: CDR1 DFQATT, CDR2 SNEGSKA (reference sequence). V lost 4 bases and J 5 bases, leaving 11 bases between the germline ends. This CDR3 region has 13 residues. CDR3 residues: CSANREITGELFF. The CDR3 DNA is TGCAGTGCTAACAGGGAGATTACCGGGGAGCTGTTTTTT.

V and J are TRBV28 and TRBJ2-2; the match to TRBD2 covers 15 bases. The J segment lost 5 bases and the V segment lost 6 bases, leaving 4 bases of the junction unmatched. The CDR3 has 16 residues. In germline, CDR1 is MDHEN, CDR2 SYDVKM. CDR3 nucleotides: TGTGCCAGCAGGGGACTAGCGGGAGGAGCTACCGGGGAGCTGTTTTTT. It yields the protein CASRGLAGGATGELFF.

CDR3 sequence reads: CSVENQPSGEQFF. The CDR3 region has the DNA TGCAGCGTTGAAAACCAGCCTTCCGGTGAGCAGTTCTTC. This chain links TRBV29-1 with TRBJ2-1; unclear D gene. The CDR3 is 13 amino acids. Deletions cut 2 bases from V and 9 bases from J, with 14 bases between. CDR1 and CDR2 from the germline V gene are SQVTM and ANQGSEA.

The J gene is TRBJ2-7, the V gene TRBV20-1; TRBD2 is a possible D gene (6 bases). Trimming left V 1 base short and J 3 bases short, with 10 bases between. Germline loops: CDR1 DFQATT, CDR2 SNEGSKA (reference sequence). The CDR3 is 13 amino acids. CDR3 nucleotides: TGCAGTGCTAGAGTCCCTAGCGTCTACGAGCAGTACTTC. Translating it yields CSARVPSVYEQYF.

The genes are TRBV25-1 and TRBJ2-3, with TRBD1 matching over 7 bases. The CDR3 loop spans 13 amino acids. V shed 7 bases and J 1 base; nucleotides not matched to a gene: 2. Germline V gene data show CDR1 as MGHDK and CDR2 as SYGVNS. This CDR3 is CASTGQGTDTQYF. Written as DNA, the CDR3 is TGTGCCAGCACCGGACAGGGCACAGATACGCAGTATTTT.

The count of this clonotype is one. This chain links TRBV19 with TRBJ2-2; TRBD2 matches at 7 bases. The germline gives CDR1 LNHDA, CDR2 SQIVND (reference sequence). The V segment lost 4 bases and the J segment 8 bases; nucleotides outside the gene matches: 4. The CDR3 has 13 residues. The CDR3, as DNA: TGTGCCAGTAGTAGGGGACTATTAGGGGAGCTGTTTTTT. This gives the protein CASSRGLLGELFF.

This clonotype is a singleton in its sample. The chain is built from TRBV30 and TRBJ2-1; D may be TRBD1 or TRBD2 (5 bases each). Germline V gene data show CDR1 as GTSNPN and CDR2 as SVGIG (reference sequence). Trimming took off 2 bases at V and 8 bases at J, with 16 bases between the two ends. This CDR3 has 14 residues. The CDR3 coding sequence is TGTGCCTGGAGTTCCTACGGACTGGGGGATGAGCAGTTCTTC. Translating gives CAWSSYGLGDEQFF. Together with reference TRBV30 and TRBJ2-1, the CDR3 gives the full variable domain: SQTIHQWPATLVQPVGSPLSLECTVEGTSNPNLYWYRQAAGRGLQLLFYSVGIGQISSEVPQNLSASRPQDRQFILSSKKLLLSDSGFYLCAWSSYGLGDEQFFGPGTRLTVL.

The V gene is TRBV6-2 or TRBV6-3, the J gene TRBJ2-1; a weak D match, TRBD2 (6 bases). The germline gives CDR1 MNHEY, CDR2 SVGEGT. The V gene lost 0 bases and the J gene lost 4 bases, with 13 bases spanning the gap. The CDR3 consists of 16 residues. The DNA of the CDR3 is TGTGCCAGCAGTTACTCGCCCAGCGGGCTTTACAATGAGCAGTTCTTC. It codes for CASSYSPSGLYNEQFF.